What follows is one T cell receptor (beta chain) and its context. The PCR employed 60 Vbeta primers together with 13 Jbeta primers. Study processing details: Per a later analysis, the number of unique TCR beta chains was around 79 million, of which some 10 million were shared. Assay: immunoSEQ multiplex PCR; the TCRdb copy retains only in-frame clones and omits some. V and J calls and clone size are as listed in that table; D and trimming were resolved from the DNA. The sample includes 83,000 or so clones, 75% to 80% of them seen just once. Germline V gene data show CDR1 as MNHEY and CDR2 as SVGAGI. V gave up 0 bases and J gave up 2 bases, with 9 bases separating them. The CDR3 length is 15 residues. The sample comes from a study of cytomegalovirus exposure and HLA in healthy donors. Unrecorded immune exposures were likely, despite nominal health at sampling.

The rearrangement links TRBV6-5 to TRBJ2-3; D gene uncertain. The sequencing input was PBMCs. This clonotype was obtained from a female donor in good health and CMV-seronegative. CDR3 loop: CASSYSYPHTDTQYF. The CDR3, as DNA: TGTGCCAGCAGTTACTCCTACCCGCACACAGATACGCAGTATTTT.